This TCR beta chain was captured by sequencing in a study of cytomegalovirus exposure and HLA in healthy donors. Study observations and caveats: Three CMV-associated chains were confirmed in vitro to be specific for CMV antigens.

CDR1 and CDR2 (germline): SGDLS, YYNGEE. The CDR3 runs to 14 residues. Between the trimmed V and J ends, which lost 0 bases and 2 bases, there was a span of 9 bases. A word on this clone: The target antigen is unknown.

Profiling relied on immunoSEQ multiplex PCR, and the TCRdb table lists in-frame clones only, not all of them. This table holds roughly 130,000 clones, 80% to 90% found once. V gene TRBV9 combines with J gene TRBJ2-7, with D tentatively TRBD1 (6 bases). Sequencing was performed on PBMCs. The TCR originated in a woman aged 25 to 39 in good health and CMV-seropositive. This CDR3 reads CASSVGQETYEQYF. The CDR3 nucleotides read TGTGCCAGCAGCGTAGGACAGGAGACCTACGAGCAGTACTTC.